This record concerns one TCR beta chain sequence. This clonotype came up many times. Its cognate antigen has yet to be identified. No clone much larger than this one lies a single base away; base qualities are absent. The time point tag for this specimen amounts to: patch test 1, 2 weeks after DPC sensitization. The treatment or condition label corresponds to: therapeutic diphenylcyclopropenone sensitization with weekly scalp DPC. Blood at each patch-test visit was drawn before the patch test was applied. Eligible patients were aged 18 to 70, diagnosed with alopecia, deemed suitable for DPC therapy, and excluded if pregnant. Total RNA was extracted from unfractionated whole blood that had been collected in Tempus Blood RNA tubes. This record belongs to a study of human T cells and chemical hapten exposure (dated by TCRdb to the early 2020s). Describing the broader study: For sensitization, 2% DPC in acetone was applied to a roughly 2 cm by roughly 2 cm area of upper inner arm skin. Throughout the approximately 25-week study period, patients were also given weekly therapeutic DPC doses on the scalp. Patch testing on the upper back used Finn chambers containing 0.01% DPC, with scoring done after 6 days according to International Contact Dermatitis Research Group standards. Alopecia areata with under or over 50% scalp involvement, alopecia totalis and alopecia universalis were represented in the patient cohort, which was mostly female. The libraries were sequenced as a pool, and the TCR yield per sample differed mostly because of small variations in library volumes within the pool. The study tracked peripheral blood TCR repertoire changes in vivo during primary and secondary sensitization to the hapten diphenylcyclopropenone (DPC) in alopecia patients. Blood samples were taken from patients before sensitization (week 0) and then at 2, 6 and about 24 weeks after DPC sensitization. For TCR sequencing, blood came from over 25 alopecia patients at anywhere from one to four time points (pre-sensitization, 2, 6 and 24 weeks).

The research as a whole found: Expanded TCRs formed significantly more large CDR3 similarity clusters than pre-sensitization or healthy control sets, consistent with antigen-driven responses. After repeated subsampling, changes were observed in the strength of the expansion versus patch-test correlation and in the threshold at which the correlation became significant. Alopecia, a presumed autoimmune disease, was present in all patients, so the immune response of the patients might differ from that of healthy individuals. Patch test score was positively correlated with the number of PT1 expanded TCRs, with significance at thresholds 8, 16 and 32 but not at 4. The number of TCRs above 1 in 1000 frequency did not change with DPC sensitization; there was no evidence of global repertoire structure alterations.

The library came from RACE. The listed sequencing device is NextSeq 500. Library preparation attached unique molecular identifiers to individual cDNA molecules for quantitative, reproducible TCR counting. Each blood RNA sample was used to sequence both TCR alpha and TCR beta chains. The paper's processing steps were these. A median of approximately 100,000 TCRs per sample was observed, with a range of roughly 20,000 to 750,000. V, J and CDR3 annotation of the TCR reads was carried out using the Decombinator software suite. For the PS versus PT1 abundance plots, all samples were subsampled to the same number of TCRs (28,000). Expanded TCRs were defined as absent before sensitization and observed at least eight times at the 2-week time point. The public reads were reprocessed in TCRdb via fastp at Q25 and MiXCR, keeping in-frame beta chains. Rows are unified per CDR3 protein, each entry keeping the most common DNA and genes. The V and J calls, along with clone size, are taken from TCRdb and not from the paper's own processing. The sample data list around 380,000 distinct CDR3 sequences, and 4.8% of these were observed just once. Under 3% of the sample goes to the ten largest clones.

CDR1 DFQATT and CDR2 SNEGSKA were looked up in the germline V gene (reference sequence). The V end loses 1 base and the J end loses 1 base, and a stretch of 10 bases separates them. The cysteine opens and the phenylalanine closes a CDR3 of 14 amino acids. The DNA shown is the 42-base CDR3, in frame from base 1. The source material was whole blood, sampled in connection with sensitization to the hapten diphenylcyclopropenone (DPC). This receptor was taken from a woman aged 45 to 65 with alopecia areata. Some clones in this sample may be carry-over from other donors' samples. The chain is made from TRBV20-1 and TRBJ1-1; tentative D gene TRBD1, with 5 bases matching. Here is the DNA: TGCAGTGCTAGAGTTACGAGGGGGAACACTGAAGCTTTCTTT. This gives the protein CSARVTRGNTEAFF.